This T cell receptor beta chain was sequenced during a study of blood T cell repertoires in COVID-19. Here immunoSEQ multiplex PCR was the method, and the copy in TCRdb shows in-frame clones only, minus some. Here the sample spans 150,000 or so clones, 75% to 85% being singletons. Germline-derived CDR1 and CDR2 are SGHNT and YYREEE (reference sequence). Trimming left V 3 bases short and J 2 bases short, with 11 bases between. This CDR3 has 14 residues. Among Cohort 3 donors, those recovered had two negative PCRs, clearance, or symptom resolution. The chain carries TRBV5-4 and TRBJ1-2, with D possibly TRBD1 on 5 matching bases. This clonotype was obtained from a man in his forties or fifties who had recovered from COVID-19. The sequenced material came from PBMCs or T cells enriched from blood (not recorded which). The CDR3 region is CASSSGGQNYGYTF. CDR3 DNA sequence: TGTGCCAGCAGCTCCGGGGGTCAGAACTATGGCTACACCTTC.